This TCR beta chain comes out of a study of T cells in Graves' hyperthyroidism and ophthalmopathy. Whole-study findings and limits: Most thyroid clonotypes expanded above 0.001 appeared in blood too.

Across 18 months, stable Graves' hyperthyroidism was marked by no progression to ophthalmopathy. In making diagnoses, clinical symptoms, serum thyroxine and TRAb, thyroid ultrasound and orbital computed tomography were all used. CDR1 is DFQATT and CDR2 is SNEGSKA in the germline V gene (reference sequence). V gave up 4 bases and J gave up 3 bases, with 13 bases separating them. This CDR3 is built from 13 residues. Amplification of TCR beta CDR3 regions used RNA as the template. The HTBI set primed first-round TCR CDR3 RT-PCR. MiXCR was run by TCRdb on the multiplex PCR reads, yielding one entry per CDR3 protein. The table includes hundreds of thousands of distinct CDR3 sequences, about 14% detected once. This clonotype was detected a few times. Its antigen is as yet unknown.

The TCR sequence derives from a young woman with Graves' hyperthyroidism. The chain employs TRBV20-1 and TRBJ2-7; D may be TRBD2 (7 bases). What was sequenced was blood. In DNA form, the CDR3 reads TGCAGTGCTATTGTGCGGGGGCTCTACGAGCAGTACTTC. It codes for CSAIVRGLYEQYF.